The following is a T cell receptor (beta chain) sequence with its context. The antigen remains undetermined. As every portion of the isolated RNA was reverse transcribed, the sequencing read expressed TCRB transcripts. Measured with immunoSEQ multiplex PCR; TCRdb has only the in-frame clones, and not every one. The sample carries some 150,000 clones, approximately 9.8% recorded once. The data stem from a study of beta chain features in type 1 diabetes. Study-wide results and limits: The VDJ junctions of type 1 diabetes patients carried fewer insertions and more deletions. Sequencing from cDNA could over-represent high-TCR-expressing cells.

The germline gives CDR1 SGHNT, CDR2 YYREEE (reference sequence). Germline trimming cut 4 bases from V and 9 bases from J; bases unmatched to any gene: 6. The CDR3 is 14 residues long. This receptor was taken from a woman aged 40 to 50 in good health. The chain carries TRBV5-4 and TRBJ1-6; 8 bases map to TRBD1. The sequencing sample was made of central memory CD4+ T cells from blood. The CDR3, as DNA: TGTGCCAGCAGCCCAGGGGACAGGCTTTCACCCCTCCACTTT. Residues: CASSPGDRLSPLHF.